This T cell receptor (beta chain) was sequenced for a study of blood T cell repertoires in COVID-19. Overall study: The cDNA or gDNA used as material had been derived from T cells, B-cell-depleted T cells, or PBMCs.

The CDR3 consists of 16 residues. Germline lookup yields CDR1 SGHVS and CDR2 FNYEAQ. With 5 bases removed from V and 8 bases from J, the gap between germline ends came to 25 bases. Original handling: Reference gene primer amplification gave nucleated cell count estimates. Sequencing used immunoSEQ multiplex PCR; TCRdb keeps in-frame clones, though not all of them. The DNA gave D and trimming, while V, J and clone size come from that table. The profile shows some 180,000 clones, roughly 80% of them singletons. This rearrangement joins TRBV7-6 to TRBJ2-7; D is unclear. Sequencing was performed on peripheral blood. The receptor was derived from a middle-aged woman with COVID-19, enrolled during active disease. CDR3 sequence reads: CASSPQPASEPSKQYF. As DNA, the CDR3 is TGTGCCAGCAGCCCCCAGCCGGCGAGCGAACCTTCCAAGCAGTACTTC.